The clone carrying this T cell receptor beta chain has just a few counts. Its antigen is unidentified. The entry originates in a study of blood T cells in healthy people across ages. Whole-study findings and limits: With age, beta diversity per million T cells declined roughly linearly, significantly by around 43.

The study drew donors from healthy Caucasian individuals in Russia aged roughly 6 to 90. Peripheral blood from each donor was collected in a volume of 8.5 to 10 milliliters. Extracted total RNA amounted to at least 5.5 micrograms for each sample. The CDR3 totals 13 residues. CDR1 MNHNY and CDR2 SVGAGI come from the germline V gene (reference sequence). V was pared by 4 bases and J by 4 bases, with 10 bases between. It was with a sample-barcoded 5' primer and a J-beta primer mix that a second PCR of about 6 to 12 cycles was run. TCRdb re-derived calls from the 5' RACE reads in MiXCR, one entry per CDR3 protein. The table includes more than 650,000 distinct CDR3 sequences, approximately 21% detected once.

This TCR derives from a man aged 65 to 85 in good health. The chain is built from TRBV6-6 and TRBJ1-2; tentatively, D is TRBD1 (6 bases). The sample consisted of blood. The DNA for the CDR3 is TGTGCCAGCAGTTCGTGGGGGCTCTATGGCTACACCTTC. This codes for CASSSWGLYGYTF.